The 8 T cell receptor beta chains listed next were all sequenced from one sample in a study of T cell changes during pregnancy in multiple sclerosis. The protocol was immunoSEQ multiplex PCR, while the TCRdb copy is restricted to in-frame clones and leaves out a portion. The sample holds about 32,000 clones, nearly 90% seen once. The sample here was CD8+ T cells from peripheral blood mononuclear cells, taken in the third trimester of pregnancy. The source is a female donor with multiple sclerosis, enrolled in a pregnancy study.

This chain joins TRBV28 and TRBJ2-7; D is possibly TRBD2 (5 bases). Germline V gene data show CDR1 as MDHEN and CDR2 as SYDVKM. This CDR3 has 14 residues. Trimming took off 4 bases at V and 0 bases at J, with 10 bases between the two ends. This CDR3 reads CASSYAEGSYEQYF. As DNA, the CDR3 is TGTGCCAGCAGTTACGCCGAGGGCTCCTACGAGCAGTACTTC.

V and J are TRBV13 and TRBJ2-1, with 7 bases fitting TRBD2. Germline V CDR1 and CDR2: PRHDT, FYEKMQ (reference sequence). The CDR3 has 14 residues. The trim removed 4 bases at V and 9 bases at J, leaving 9 bases unmatched. The CDR3 is CASSWTSRGVEQFF. The CDR3 nucleotides read TGTGCCAGCAGCTGGACTAGTCGGGGGGTTGAGCAGTTCTTC.

The chain links TRBV7-8 to TRBJ2-3, with 13 bases matching TRBD2. Germline values: CDR1 SGHVS, CDR2 FQNEAQ. V shed 8 bases and J 6 bases; nucleotides not matched to a gene: 8. The CDR3 length is 15 residues. The CDR3 DNA sequence: TGTGCCAGCGAGACTAGCGGGGGGCTCGGGGATACGCAGTATTTT. It translates to CASETSGGLGDTQYF.

CDR3 in amino acids: CAWSYSNYGYTF. The CDR3 nucleotides are TGTGCCTGGAGTTACAGCAACTATGGCTACACCTTC. The chain uses TRBV30 and TRBJ1-2; D is undetermined. CDR3 size: 12 residues. Trimming pared 2 bases from V and 2 bases from J, leaving 6 bases between. Germline V gene lookup returns CDR1 GTSNPN and CDR2 SVGIG (reference sequence).

This clone was found once. V and J are TRBV6-1 and TRBJ1-1; 11 nucleotides agree with TRBD1. V gave up 0 bases and J gave up 4 bases; unmatched junction bases: 1. CDR3 size: 15 residues. Germline-derived CDR1 and CDR2 are MNHNS and SASEGT. The CDR3 sequence is CASSEAGTGGTEAFF. CDR3 bases: TGTGCCAGCAGTGAAGCTGGGACAGGGGGCACTGAAGCTTTCTTT.

The chain joins TRBV5-4 to TRBJ1-1; D gene ambiguous. Per germline, CDR1 SGHNT and CDR2 YYREEE (reference sequence). With 4 bases removed from V and 0 bases from J, the gap between germline ends came to 7 bases. The length of the CDR3 is 13 residues. The CDR3 is CASSQYLNTEAFF. DNA of the CDR3: TGTGCCAGCAGCCAGTACCTGAACACTGAAGCTTTCTTT.

The gene calls are TRBV9 and TRBJ2-3, with 7 bases fitting TRBD1. CDR3 length: 15 residues. The germline V gene encodes CDR1 SGDLS and CDR2 YYNGEE. Germline trimming cut 4 bases from V and 8 bases from J; bases unmatched to any gene: 13. The CDR3 protein is CASSPRQGEVGTQYF. For the CDR3, the DNA is TGTGCCAGCAGCCCAAGACAGGGCGAGGTTGGTACGCAGTATTTT.

This chain joins TRBV10-3 and TRBJ2-7; 8 bases are a match to TRBD1. With V trimmed by 2 bases and J by 2 bases, 8 bases remained unmatched. The germline V gene has CDR1 ENHRY and CDR2 SYGVKD. The CDR3 covers 16 residues. CDR3 protein: CAISEARLTGAYEQYF. The CDR3 DNA is TGTGCCATCAGTGAGGCGCGGTTGACAGGGGCCTACGAGCAGTACTTC.